Detailed here is one TCR beta chain. Its antigen has not been determined. Within one base of it there is no much larger clone, and no base qualities were kept. This sample is drawn from a study of vaccination and CD4 T cells after COVID-19 (dated by TCRdb to the early 2020s). For the wider study: Convalescent patients had a positive SARS-CoV-2 result on nasal swab PCR, and of these patients, under ten had mild disease and one had severe disease. The convalescent cohort comprised six males and four females, including two Hispanic individuals, seven Caucasians, two Asians and one multiracial person. Participants received two doses of either the Pfizer-BioNTech BNT162b2 vaccine (n=8) or the Moderna mRNA-1273 vaccine (n=2). Post-COVID blood samples were collected from convalescent patients a median of about 92 days after diagnosis, with a range of about 30 to 161 days. Post-vaccine blood samples were taken a median of roughly 72 days after the second vaccine dose, with a range of about 14 to 241 days. Overlapping spike peptide pools from SARS-CoV-2 and from the common cold coronaviruses HCoV-NL63, HCoV-OC43 and HCoV-229E were used as culture stimuli. In control cultures, a CEFX viral epitope pool was used as positive control, an HIV-1 Nef peptide pool was used as negative control, or no peptide was added. In around ten COVID-19 convalescent patients and a handful of infection-naive healthy vaccine recipients, the spike-specific CD4+ TCR repertoire before mRNA vaccination was compared with the repertoire after mRNA vaccination.

The library came from PCR. TCR sequencing of DNA from cultured CD4+ T cells used the Oncomine TCR Beta short-read assay at the Johns Hopkins FTIC core. The QIAamp micro DNA kit was used to extract genomic DNA from the cultured CD4+ T cells. Oncomine TCR Beta libraries made from cultured CD4+ T cells were pooled using unique dual indexes and sequenced on an Illumina iSeq 100. The authors' pipeline ran thus. Non-productive sequences were filtered out, and CDR3s that did not start with C, did not end with F or W, or were shorter than 7 amino acids were discarded. Antigen-specific clonotypes were identified using the MANAFEST web application through comparison of peptide-stimulated wells with reference and other culture wells. For a clone to be called positive, the clone needed an FDR below 0.05, an odds ratio above 5, and a productive frequency above 0.1% in at least two of three replicate wells. Clonotypes that were significantly expanded in both SARS-CoV-2 spike wells and at least one common cold coronavirus spike condition were defined as cross-reactive. CDR3 homology was assessed with Levenshtein distances (stringdist) and unrooted phylogenetic trees (ape) in R version 3.6.1. Using fastp at Q25 and MiXCR, TCRdb reprocessed the public reads and kept productive beta chains. Rows with one shared CDR3 protein collapse into an entry with the most common genes and DNA. TCRdb assigned the V and J calls; the authors' analysis was not used. The sample yields 15,000 to 20,000 distinct CDR3 sequences; about 46% were counted once. The ten largest clones add up to 12% of the sample.

What the authors observed across the whole study: In convalescent patients, a median around 86% of post-vaccine SARS-CoV-2-reactive clones were detected only after vaccination, suggesting vaccine-specific priming. An increase in the median number of SARS-CoV-2-reactive clonotypes from around 20 after infection to 38 after vaccination was observed, but the change was not found to be significant. Nearly all vaccine-specific clones in convalescent patients (304 of 307) were mono-reactive for SARS-CoV-2 spike rather than cross-reactive with common cold coronaviruses. Only a relatively small number of convalescent patients were included in the study, and early timepoints following natural infection were not analyzed.

Its CDR3 holds 15 amino acids, cysteine through phenylalanine. The only DNA kept is the CDR3, 45 bases in frame from the first base. The V end loses 5 bases and the J end loses 1 base, and a stretch of 15 bases separates them. The treatment or condition label, as the study defines it: roughly 11-day PBMC culture with coronavirus spike peptide pools or control peptides (ViraFEST assay). To expand antigen-specific T cells with peptide pools and then pick out the expanded clonotypes through TCR sequencing, the study relied on the ViraFEST assay. The convalescent patients' positive SARS-CoV-2 PCR tests were from March to December 2020, which was before the Alpha, Beta and Delta variants emerged in the United States. Each well held 2 million or so PBMCs cultured in IMDM containing about 5% human AB serum and approximately 9.8 IU/ml IL-2, with about 9.1 ug/ml peptide pools added. On days 3 and 7, half of the culture medium was replaced with fresh IL-2-containing medium. After about 10 days of culture, CD4+ T cells were isolated by negative selection using the EasySep CD4+ T cell isolation kit. Ficoll-Paque Plus gradient centrifugation was used to isolate PBMCs from whole blood, and the isolated PBMCs were then either used fresh or cryopreserved at -140C. Triplicate wells were generally used for each culture condition.

This clonotype originated in a human donor who had recovered from COVID-19. Sequenced: CD4+ T cells from blood, cultured in vitro. This receptor chain uses TRBV12-3 or TRBV12-4 and TRBJ2-7; the D gene cannot be resolved beyond TRBD1 or TRBD2, each matching 5 bases. Read as DNA, the sequence is TGTGCCAGCAGTATTACCGGGACCGGGTCCTACGAGCAGTACTTC. Its protein reads: CASSITGTGSYEQYF.